This record covers a single T cell receptor (beta chain). Its cognate antigen has yet to be identified. No base qualities exist here, and no much larger clone lies one base off it. Ophthalmopathy patients had moderately to severely active disease, Clinical Activity Score of at least 3, NOSPECS grade of at least 4, and disease duration under 3 months. Patients with other autoimmune diseases, uncontrolled infections, pregnancy or lactation were excluded. Clinical symptoms, serum thyroxine, TRAb, thyroid ultrasound and orbital computed tomography were used for diagnosis. Using Ficoll-Paque density gradient centrifugation, PBMCs were isolated from over 8.5 ml of fresh peripheral blood. Total RNA was extracted using Trizol reagent, and RNA quality was checked on an Agilent 2100 Bioanalyzer. These data are taken from a study of Graves' ophthalmopathy and Graves' hyperthyroidism (dated by TCRdb to about 2018). For the study in its entirety: Peripheral blood was collected at initial diagnosis, before any treatment. The study used TCR beta repertoire signatures to distinguish Graves' ophthalmopathy from Graves' hyperthyroidism and to predict progression to ophthalmopathy. In total, over 130 blood samples were TCR-sequenced: 40 to 45 ophthalmopathy, around 75 hyperthyroidism and roughly 17 hyperthyroidism-to-ophthalmopathy patients. To explore V-J signatures distinguishing ophthalmopathy from hyperthyroidism, a discovery set of under 110 patients (about 41 ophthalmopathy, roughly 60 stable hyperthyroidism) was enrolled. An independent validation cohort comprised about 20 hyperthyroidism patients and 17 patients who later progressed from hyperthyroidism to ophthalmopathy. In over five hyperthyroidism patients, the T-cell repertoires found in thyroid tissue were compared with those found in blood. Once sampling was done, hyperthyroidism patients were given methimazole at a starting dose of 30 mg daily, while ophthalmopathy patients were given high-dose intravenous methylprednisolone. The approximately 95 discovery patients were divided at random into training and test sets in a 7:3 ratio. Overall results and qualifications from the work: Sample size was not statistically predetermined, and group allocation was not concealed from the investigators. In validation, the model predicted ophthalmopathy progression with 55% to 71% sensitivity and 72.22% specificity; eleven to twelve predicted patients were CT-confirmed with GO in a median of approximately 6.5 months. Among expanded thyroid clonotypes with frequency above 0.001, most also showed up in blood, which suggests that blood repertoires may reflect the thyroid immune response. In cross-validation, the 13-signature model distinguished ophthalmopathy from stable hyperthyroidism with about 88% sensitivity and approximately 81% specificity, and in the test set the corresponding values were about 80% and 75%.

The CDR3 covers 15 residues, taking in both the cysteine and the phenylalanine. Only CDR3 DNA remains: 45 bases, in frame from the first base. Relative to germline, V is 1 base shorter and J is 4 bases shorter, with 13 bases between their ends. For repertoire sequencing, TCR beta CDR3 regions were amplified from RNA transcripts. HTBI primers and the Qiagen OneStep RT-PCR kit were used in a first-round RT-PCR, which was followed by a second-round multiplex PCR, size selection and purification. Sequencing of the libraries was carried out on an Illumina HiSeq2000 in paired-end mode with 100 bp reads. In the authors' own workflow: Reads were processed with SOAPnuke, discarding reads with adapters, uncalled bases, mean Phred below 15, or no exact constant-primer or identifier match. High-quality paired reads were merged with COPE v1.2.5. Each unique nucleotide sequence was defined as a clonotype, and clonotypes were aligned to IMGT TRB V, D and J references with MiTCR v1.1. The analysis was limited to V-J combinations with a frequency above 0.0001, which together covered 98% to 99.2% of repertoires. A TCR clonal expansion and chaos score per V-J combination was defined as the ratio of F50 clonal expansion to chaos observed in the TCRdist matrix. Welch's t-statistics and random forest were used to narrow the features down to around 13 V-J combinations, which were then fed into a naive Bayes classifier. Thyroid-blood repertoire similarity was quantified with the Morisita-Horn index. The public reads were run again by TCRdb, first through fastp at Q25 and then through MiXCR, and only productive beta chains were kept. One record per CDR3 amino acid sequence lists the most common genes and DNA. The V and J calls reflect TCRdb's pipeline rather than the authors' work. This sample is represented by 170,000 or so distinct CDR3 sequences; more than 30% of them were singletons. Approximately 5.5% of the sample is taken by the ten largest.

Sequencing input: peripheral blood. The receptor was isolated from a woman aged 40 to 55 with Graves' ophthalmopathy. Donor details come from another sample of the same person, matched by shared clones. Recombination joined TRBV12-3 or TRBV12-4 with TRBJ2-5; a tentative D match to TRBD2 spans 5 bases. The DNA reads as follows: TGTGCCAGCAGTTTAGTTGGGCCTGGGAGAGAGACCCAGTACTTC. The resulting protein is CASSLVGPGRETQYF.